These 6 T cell receptor beta chains were sequenced from one sample in a study of blood T cell repertoires in COVID-19 (dated by TCRdb to 2018 to 2021). Libraries were constructed by the immunoSEQ multiplex PCR assay. In TCRdb, the immuneACCESS table is reduced to in-frame sequences with V and J assigned. These tables do not hold every clone; where another copy was compared, an unresolved V gene accounts for under half, and the others remain unexplained. The sample table lists 250,000 or so clones, about 91% of them with a count of one. Jointly, the top ten make up 3.5% to 5.5% of the sample. Sequencing was carried out using peripheral blood. All receptors derive from a woman aged 40 to 50 who had recovered from COVID-19.

The chain combines TRBV27 with TRBJ2-1, with a weak D call TRBD1 (6 bases). Germline V gene lookup returns CDR1 MNHEY and CDR2 SMNVEV (reference sequence). The CDR3 spans 11 residues. V was clipped by 7 bases and J by 10 bases, with 11 bases between them. In nucleotides, the CDR3 is TGTGCCAGCAAGAGGGGGTTCGAGCAGTTCTTC. As protein: CASKRGFEQFF.

This rearrangement joins TRBV19 to TRBJ2-5, with 10 bases that match TRBD1. CDR3 length: 17 residues. Germline assignment: CDR1 LNHDA and CDR2 SQIVND (reference sequence). With 6 bases clipped from V and 6 bases from J, the junction kept 16 bases outside the gene matches. The DNA for the CDR3 is TGTGCCAGTAGCCGAGAACTGGGACAGGGGTCGAGGAAGACCCAGTACTTC. Translating it yields CASSRELGQGSRKTQYF.

The table lists this clone with a few counts. This chain links TRBV11-2 with TRBJ1-5, with 9 bases lining up with TRBD1. Germline-derived CDR1 and CDR2 are SGHAT and FQNNGV. Trimming removed 6 bases from V and 3 bases from J; junction bases left unmatched: 6. This CDR3 is 15 amino acids long. CDR3 protein: CASSLTGGPNQPQHF. The CDR3, as DNA: TGTGCCAGCAGTTTAACAGGGGGCCCCAATCAGCCCCAGCATTTT. The full variable domain, in which reference TRBV11-2 and TRBJ1-5 provide the parts outside the CDR3, is EAGVAQSPRYKIIEKRQSVAFWCNPISGHATLYWYQQILGQGPKLLIQFQNNGVVDDSQLPKDRFSAERLKGVDSTLKIQPAKLEDSAVYLCASSLTGGPNQPQHFGDGTRLSIL.

Concerning this clone: The identical CDR3 is also encoded by other nucleotide sequences in the sample. This chain joins TRBV7-9 and TRBJ2-7; possible D gene TRBD2, 5 bases. The germline CDR1 and CDR2 sequences are SEHNR and FQNEAQ (reference sequence). V was shortened by 4 bases and J by 4 bases, with 8 bases between the two germline ends. The CDR3 sequence is 12 residues long. The CDR3 DNA reads as TGTGCCAGCAGCTCGCCGGGGTACGAGCAGTACTTC. It encodes CASSSPGYEQYF.

V and J are TRBV3-1 (or the pseudogene TRBV3-2) and TRBJ2-5, with D possibly TRBD2 on 5 matching bases. The CDR3 length is 14 residues. V was trimmed by 4 bases and J by 7 bases, leaving 16 bases between them. Germline V lookup: CDR1 LGHDT, CDR2 YNNKEL (reference sequence). The CDR3 sequence is CASSPRTQSGTQYF. The CDR3 coding sequence is TGTGCCAGCAGCCCGCGGACTCAATCCGGGACCCAGTACTTC.

The V gene is TRBV29-1, the J gene TRBJ2-1, with TRBD1 identical over 7 bases. Germline V gene data show CDR1 as SQVTM and CDR2 as ANQGSEA. V trimming: 6 bases; J trimming: 8 bases; junction bases outside the gene matches: 10. The CDR3 totals 13 residues. CDR3 amino acids: CSVRDRDRDEQFF. CDR3 sequence (DNA): TGCAGCGTCCGCGACAGGGATCGAGATGAGCAGTTCTTC.